These T cell receptor beta chains were read from a single sample in a study of cytomegalovirus exposure and HLA in healthy donors. The method was immunoSEQ multiplex PCR; TCRdb's version includes in-frame clones alone and lacks a portion of them. Of 120,000 or so clones detected, roughly four fifths appear once; the ten largest clones hold over 5%. Material: PBMCs. These receptors all come from a middle-aged woman in good health and CMV-seronegative. The CDR3 runs from the conserved cysteine through the conserved F or W. A D gene is named only where the DNA matches it firmly. The size field is filled for only some rows; it gives once, few, many or a size class.

abundance	v_gene	d_gene	j_gene	CDR3aa	CDR3nt
once	TRBV6-5	TRBD2	TRBJ2-3	CASSYGTSPLTDTQYF	TGTGCCAGCAGTTATGGGACTAGCCCTCTCACAGATACGCAGTATTTT
.	TRBV9	.	TRBJ2-3	CASSVSGVDTQYF	TGTGCCAGCAGCGTGTCGGGGGTCGATACGCAGTATTTT
.	TRBV5-5	TRBD1	TRBJ2-7	CASSWGRGNEQYF	TGTGCCAGCAGCTGGGGCAGGGGGAACGAGCAGTACTTC
.	TRBV19	TRBD1	TRBJ2-5	CASSIPTGGSETQYF	TGTGCCAGTAGTATCCCTACAGGGGGCTCAGAGACCCAGTACTTC
few	TRBV7-2	TRBD1	TRBJ1-2	CASSPGGTYGYTF	TGTGCCAGCAGCCCAGGGGGCACCTATGGCTACACCTTC
.	TRBV6-6	.	TRBJ1-3	CASSLPVNTIYF	TGTGCCAGCAGTCTACCGGTAAACACCATATATTTT
.	TRBV19	.	TRBJ2-3	CASSMVATRTDTQYF	TGTGCCAGTAGTATGGTGGCCACACGCACAGATACGCAGTATTTT
.	TRBV11-3	TRBD1	TRBJ2-1	CASSSTGAGNNEQFF	TGTGCCAGCAGCTCGACAGGGGCGGGGAACAATGAGCAGTTCTTC
.	TRBV27	.	TRBJ2-3	CATSGVVTSTDTQYF	TGTGCCACCAGCGGTGTCGTTACTAGCACAGATACGCAGTATTTT
.	TRBV6-1	TRBD1	TRBJ1-4	CASSVQGALTNEKLFF	TGTGCCAGCAGTGTACAGGGGGCGCTAACTAATGAAAAACTGTTTTTT
.	TRBV6-6	.	TRBJ1-5	CASSGGQPQHF	TGTGCCAGCAGTGGAGGGCAGCCCCAGCATTTT
.	TRBV7-2	.	TRBJ2-1	CASSLGLPTYNEQFF	TGTGCCAGCAGCTTGGGGCTGCCGACCTACAATGAGCAGTTCTTC
.	TRBV5-4	.	TRBJ2-7	CASSAGAGTSSYEQYF	TGTGCCAGCAGCGCCGGAGCCGGGACAAGCTCCTACGAGCAGTACTTC
.	TRBV4-1	TRBD2	TRBJ2-3	CASSPYKGLAGGPTDTQYF	TGCGCCAGCAGCCCTTATAAGGGACTAGCGGGAGGGCCAACAGATACGCAGTATTTT